These T cell receptor beta chains were read from a single sample in a study of lymphopenia after photon versus proton radiotherapy. Measured with immunoSEQ multiplex PCR; TCRdb has only the in-frame clones, and not every one. The table has some 42,000 clones, about 83% seen once. The input for sequencing was peripheral blood, taken from a patient treated with proton-based radiotherapy. These receptors originate from a woman between 65 and 79 years old with pancreatic cancer. Each CDR3 is given with its conserved first and last residue. A D gene is named only where the DNA matches it firmly. Size is stated for part of the rows, as once, few or many counts, or as a class when the clone is expanded.

clone_size	v_call	d_call	j_call	cdr3_nt	cdr3_aa
few	TRBV13	.	TRBJ1-2	TGTGCCAGCAGAGAAGGGACAATCTATGGCTACACCTTC	CASREGTIYGYTF
once	TRBV28	.	TRBJ2-7	TGTGCCAGCAGTTTAATGGGTGAGCAGTACTTC	CASSLMGEQYF
medium-sized	TRBV10-2	.	TRBJ1-4	TGCGCCAGCAGGGACAGTAATGAAAAACTGTTTTTT	CASRDSNEKLFF
few	TRBV19	.	TRBJ1-4	TGTGCCAGTAAGCCGGACGGAAATGAAAAACTGTTTTTT	CASKPDGNEKLFF
.	TRBV7-2	.	TRBJ1-5	TGTGCCAGCAGCTCCCAGGGTGGAAGTCAGCCCCAGCATTTT	CASSSQGGSQPQHF
.	TRBV25-1	.	TRBJ2-7	TGTGCCAGCTCAGGACTGCACTACGAGCAGTACTTC	CASSGLHYEQYF
.	TRBV7-3	.	TRBJ1-2	TGTGCCAGCAGCTCGTACAGGGATAACTATGGCTACACCTTC	CASSSYRDNYGYTF
once	TRBV25-1	TRBD1	TRBJ2-7	TGTGCCAGCAGTGGAGGGCGGGGACAGGGGTTGCACGAGCAGTACTTC	CASSGGRGQGLHEQYF
.	TRBV21-1	.	TRBJ1-5	TGTGCCAGCAGCAAAGGACGGACGAATCAGCCCCAGCATTTT	CASSKGRTNQPQHF
.	TRBV11-3	.	TRBJ1-1	TGTGCCAGCAGCTTAATTCCGGGGGGTCAAGCTTTCTTT	CASSLIPGGQAFF
once	TRBV5-6	.	TRBJ1-1	TGTGCCAGCAGCCATTCTGGGCTCGTCACTGAAGCTTTCTTT	CASSHSGLVTEAFF
.	TRBV19	TRBD1	TRBJ1-4	TGTGCCAGTAGTCCCGAGTCAGGGGGGACTAATGAAAAACTGTTTTTT	CASSPESGGTNEKLFF
.	TRBV11-3	.	TRBJ1-1	TGTGCCAGCAGCTTAGACAGAGTGAACACTGAAGCTTTCTTT	CASSLDRVNTEAFF
.	TRBV7-6	.	TRBJ1-5	TGTGCCAGCAGCTCTGACGGAAATCAGCCCCAGCATTTT	CASSSDGNQPQHF
.	TRBV19	.	TRBJ1-2	TGTGCCACCGAACCCCGGGACACGCGGAGTGGCTACACCTTC	CATEPRDTRSGYTF
.	TRBV28	.	TRBJ1-2	TGTGCCAGCAGTTTATTGGGTAGTGGCTACACCTTC	CASSLLGSGYTF
.	TRBV30	TRBD2	TRBJ2-2	TGTGCCTGGAGTGGCGGACTAGCGGGAGAGGTCGGGGAGCTGTTTTTT	CAWSGGLAGEVGELFF